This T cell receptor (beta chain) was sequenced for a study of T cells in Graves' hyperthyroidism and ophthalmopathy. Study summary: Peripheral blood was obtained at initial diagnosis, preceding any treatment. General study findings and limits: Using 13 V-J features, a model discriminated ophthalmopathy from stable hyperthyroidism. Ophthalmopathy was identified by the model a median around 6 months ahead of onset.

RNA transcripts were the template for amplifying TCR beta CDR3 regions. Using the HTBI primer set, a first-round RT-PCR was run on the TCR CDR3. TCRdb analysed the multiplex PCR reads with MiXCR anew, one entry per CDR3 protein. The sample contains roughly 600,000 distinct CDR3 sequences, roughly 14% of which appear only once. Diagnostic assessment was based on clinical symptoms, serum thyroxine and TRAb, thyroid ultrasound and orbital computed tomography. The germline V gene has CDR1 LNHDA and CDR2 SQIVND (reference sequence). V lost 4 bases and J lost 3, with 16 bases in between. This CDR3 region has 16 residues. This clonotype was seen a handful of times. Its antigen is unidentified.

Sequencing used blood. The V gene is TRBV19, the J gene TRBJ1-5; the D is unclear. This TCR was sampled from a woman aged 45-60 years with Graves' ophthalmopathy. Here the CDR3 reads CASSKYAGGNNQPQHF. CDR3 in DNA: TGTGCCAGTAGTAAGTATGCGGGCGGCAACAATCAGCCCCAGCATTTT.